Listed below are T cell receptor beta chains from one sample, sequenced in a study of T cell repertoires in cytomegalovirus infection. Their cognate antigens are unknown. TCRdb processed the reads anew with MiXCR; each CDR3 protein has one entry. The sample includes some 900,000 distinct CDR3 sequences, approximately 29% of them seen just once. The source was cultured CD8+ T cells from PBMCs, collected from culture after CMV antigen stimulation. These receptors were obtained from a human donor in good health (CMV status not recorded). Some clones in this sample may be carry-over from other donors' samples. Each CDR3 is given with its conserved first and last residue. D genes are given only for firm matches. Size is stated for part of the rows, as once, few or many counts, or as a class when the clone is expanded.

V gene	D gene	clone size	J gene	CDR3 DNA	CDR3 protein
TRBV4-1	-	many	TRBJ1-2	TGCGCCAGCAGCCAATGGCAGGGAGGTGCCGAGCGGGGCTACACCTTC	CASSQWQGGAERGYTF
TRBV4-2	-	-	TRBJ1-2	TGTGCCAGCAGCCAAGAAATACCTCCGGCCGCGACGGCCTACACCTTC	CASSQEIPPAATAYTF
TRBV7-6	TRBD1	few	TRBJ1-3	TGTGCCAGCAGCTTGGACCGGGACAGGGAGTACACCATATATTTT	CASSLDRDREYTIYF
TRBV27	-	few	TRBJ2-4	TGTGCCAGCAGTTTATCCCCAGCCCCCGGGAAAAACATTCAGTACTTC	CASSLSPAPGKNIQYF
TRBV6-2/TRBV6-3	-	-	TRBJ1-1	TGTGCCAGCACCCCCGTGGAAGACAGTCTGAACACTGGAGCTTTCTTT	CASTPVEDSLNTGAFF
TRBV7-2	TRBD2	-	TRBJ2-3	TGTGCCAGCAGCTCTAGCGGGTACACAGATACGCAGTATTTT	CASSSSGYTDTQYF
TRBV29-1	-	-	TRBJ1-4	TGCAGCGTTGTAGGCCAGTATGAAAAACTGTTTTTT	CSVVGQYEKLFF
TRBV5-1	-	-	TRBJ2-1	TGCGCCAGCAGCTTGGATCCGGGGGCATGGTCGCTTGAGCAGTTCTTC	CASSLDPGAWSLEQFF
TRBV7-8	TRBD1	few	TRBJ2-3	TGTGCCAGCAGCTTGTTTACAGGGGGCAACTCAGATACGCAGTATTTT	CASSLFTGGNSDTQYF
TRBV28	-	-	TRBJ2-3	TGTGCCAGCAGTTTACCCCCTCAGGGTCATCCTAGCACAGATACGCAGTATTTT	CASSLPPQGHPSTDTQYF
TRBV27	TRBD1	-	TRBJ1-1	TGTGCCAGCAGTTTCCAGGACAGGGGTTCGAGGACTGAAGCTTTCTTT	CASSFQDRGSRTEAFF
TRBV6-1	-	few	TRBJ2-5	TGTGCCAGCAGTGAAGTGGGGGGGCGGGGCCAAGAGACCCAGTACTTC	CASSEVGGRGQETQYF
TRBV7-2	-	many	TRBJ1-1	TGTGCCAGCAGCTTAGAGCCGAGGATGGCAGCTTTCTTT	CASSLEPRMAAFF
TRBV10-3	-	few	TRBJ2-3	TGTGCCATCAGTGATATTCTCTCGTCGTCTTTT	CAISDILSSSF
TRBV6-5	-	-	TRBJ2-2	TGTGCCAGCAGTTACTCAGCAGGGAGTGGAGGGGAGCTGTTTTTT	CASSYSAGSGGELFF
TRBV4-1	-	-	TRBJ2-3	TGCGCCAGCAGCCAATCTAGCCTAGGCACAGATACGCAGTATTTT	CASSQSSLGTDTQYF
TRBV6-1	-	few	TRBJ2-4	TGTGCCAGCATCGGATGGGGGTTGGGGTACTTC	CASIGWGLGYF
TRBV24-1	-	-	TRBJ2-2	TGTGCCACCAGCTTATCTGCCGGGGAGCTGTTTTTT	CATSLSAGELFF
TRBV7-2	-	-	TRBJ1-1	TGTGCCAGCAGCCCCGTTCCGGGACGTTGGATTCCTGAAGCTTTCTTT	CASSPVPGRWIPEAFF
TRBV7-3	-	-	TRBJ1-2	TGTGCCAGCAGCCAAACAGGGAAGTCGGCATTTTATGGCTACACCTTC	CASSQTGKSAFYGYTF
TRBV9	-	-	TRBJ2-7	TGTGCCAGCAGCCCCAGGACAGCCAGGCCGGGGGAGCAGTACTTC	CASSPRTARPGEQYF
TRBV7-6	-	few	TRBJ2-5	TGTGCTAGCAGCTCGGATAGTACAGGGACCAAGTACTTC	CASSSDSTGTKYF
TRBV2	TRBD1	-	TRBJ1-2	TGTGCCAGCCTGACAGGGGCCGGCGGCTACACCTTC	CASLTGAGGYTF
TRBV28	-	-	TRBJ2-1	TGTGCCAGCAGTCACCCTACAGGGACGAGTCAGTTCTTC	CASSHPTGTSQFF
TRBV6-1	-	few	TRBJ1-2	TGTGCCAGCAGCTCAGTATGGGAATACTATGGCTACACCTTC	CASSSVWEYYGYTF
TRBV6-5	TRBD2	few	TRBJ2-3	TGTGCCAGCAGCAGACTAGCGGGGGGTGTAGATACGCAGTATTTT	CASSRLAGGVDTQYF
TRBV19	-	-	TRBJ2-2	TGTGCCAGTAGTACTCGGTTAGGGGGGTATCCGAACACCGGGGAGCTGTTTTTT	CASSTRLGGYPNTGELFF
TRBV7-9	-	many	TRBJ2-2	TGTGCCAGCAGCTTAGTGCAAACAACCGGGGAGCTGTTTTTT	CASSLVQTTGELFF
TRBV27	TRBD1	few	TRBJ2-1	TGTGCCAGCAGTTCGGGACAGAACTACAATGAGCAGTTCTTC	CASSSGQNYNEQFF
TRBV7-2	TRBD2	many	TRBJ2-3	TGTGCCAGCAGCCCGGCGAGCGGGGGTGAGGGAGATACGCAGTATTTT	CASSPASGGEGDTQYF
TRBV7-9	-	many	TRBJ2-4	TGTGCCAGCAGCTTAGCCCACCGGGACACCAACAAAAACATTCAGTACTTC	CASSLAHRDTNKNIQYF
TRBV10-3	-	-	TRBJ2-6	TGTGCCATCAGTGAAGAGGGGGCTGGGGCCAACGTCCTGACTTTC	CAISEEGAGANVLTF
TRBV20-1	TRBD2	few	TRBJ2-1	TGCAGTGCAAGACACCCCCGGACTAGCGGGATGTTTTGGCACAATGAGCAGTTCTTC	CSARHPRTSGMFWHNEQFF
TRBV7-6	-	-	TRBJ2-3	TGTGCCAGCAGCCACAGGGGCGGGGGAGCAGATACGCAGTATTTT	CASSHRGGGADTQYF
TRBV2	TRBD1	few	TRBJ1-5	TGTGCCAGTGATCCGGGACAGGGGAGTCAGCCCCAGCATTTT	CASDPGQGSQPQHF
TRBV5-4	TRBD2	-	TRBJ2-3	TGTGCCACAGGACTAGACGTAGGAGATACGCAGTATTTT	CATGLDVGDTQYF
TRBV6-2/TRBV6-3	-	-	TRBJ2-7	TGTGCCAGCAGTTACTCACACAGAAGCTCCTACGAGCAGTACTTC	CASSYSHRSSYEQYF
TRBV12-3/TRBV12-4	-	-	TRBJ1-5	TGTGCCAGCAGTAACCATGCAACCATCTTATGGGATCAGCCCCAGCATTTT	CASSNHATILWDQPQHF
TRBV6-2/TRBV6-3	-	-	TRBJ1-2	TGTGCCAGCAGTCCCGAAGGTTCCCCTTTGGTGAGGACCTTC	CASSPEGSPLVRTF
TRBV9	TRBD1	once	TRBJ1-2	TGTGCCAGCAGCGAAGGCCTCCAGACAGGGATTGTTGGCTATGGCTACACCTTC	CASSEGLQTGIVGYGYTF
TRBV28	TRBD1	-	TRBJ1-4	TGTGCCAGCAGACCATGGACAGGGGCGACTGAAAAACTGTTTTTT	CASRPWTGATEKLFF
TRBV5-4	-	-	TRBJ2-3	TGTGCCAGCAGCCGGCTAGTGGGGGGAGGTACAGATACGCAGTATTTT	CASSRLVGGGTDTQYF
TRBV7-6	TRBD2	few	TRBJ2-5	TGTGCCAGCAGCTTAAGGACTAGCGGGGGTACAGCGGGGGCCCAGTACTTC	CASSLRTSGGTAGAQYF
TRBV6-2/TRBV6-3	-	-	TRBJ2-5	TGTGCCAGCAGCTACCCTTTAATGGGGCTGGATGGAGAGACCCAGTACTTC	CASSYPLMGLDGETQYF
TRBV6-5	-	-	TRBJ2-6	TGTGCCAGCAGTTACGAAGCGCGACAGAGACCTGGGGCCAACGTCCTGACTTTC	CASSYEARQRPGANVLTF
TRBV27	-	-	TRBJ1-2	TGTGCCAGCAGTTTCGGGATAGACTATGGCTACACCTTC	CASSFGIDYGYTF
TRBV7-9	TRBD2	few	TRBJ2-5	TGTGCCAGCAGTCGCCGGACTAGCGAAGAGACCCAGTACTTC	CASSRRTSEETQYF
TRBV5-6	-	-	TRBJ1-1	TGTGCCAGCAGCTTGGGGCCCAGGGGCGCGACTGAAGCTTTCTTT	CASSLGPRGATEAFF
TRBV28	-	-	TRBJ1-6	TGTGCCGGCAGCACCCATGGACTTTCATTCTATAATTCACCCCTCCACTTT	CAGSTHGLSFYNSPLHF
TRBV5-1	-	-	TRBJ2-4	TGCGCCAGCAGCGTTGAAGACCCCCAGGCGGGGAACATTCAGTACTTC	CASSVEDPQAGNIQYF
TRBV7-2	TRBD1	many	TRBJ2-3	TGTGCCGCGTACAGGGGGCTTGTCCTCCTAGGGGATACGCAGTATTTT	CAAYRGLVLLGDTQYF
TRBV27	-	few	TRBJ1-2	TGTGCCAGCAGTTCATCGACAGGACAATATGGCTACACCTTC	CASSSSTGQYGYTF
TRBV6-1	-	-	TRBJ1-1	TGTGCCAGCAGTGGCTCTTTCTTT	CASSGSFF
TRBV6-7	TRBD1	-	TRBJ2-5	TGTGCCAGCCCGATGACAGGGGCTTATCAGAAGCTAGAGACCCAGTACTTC	CASPMTGAYQKLETQYF